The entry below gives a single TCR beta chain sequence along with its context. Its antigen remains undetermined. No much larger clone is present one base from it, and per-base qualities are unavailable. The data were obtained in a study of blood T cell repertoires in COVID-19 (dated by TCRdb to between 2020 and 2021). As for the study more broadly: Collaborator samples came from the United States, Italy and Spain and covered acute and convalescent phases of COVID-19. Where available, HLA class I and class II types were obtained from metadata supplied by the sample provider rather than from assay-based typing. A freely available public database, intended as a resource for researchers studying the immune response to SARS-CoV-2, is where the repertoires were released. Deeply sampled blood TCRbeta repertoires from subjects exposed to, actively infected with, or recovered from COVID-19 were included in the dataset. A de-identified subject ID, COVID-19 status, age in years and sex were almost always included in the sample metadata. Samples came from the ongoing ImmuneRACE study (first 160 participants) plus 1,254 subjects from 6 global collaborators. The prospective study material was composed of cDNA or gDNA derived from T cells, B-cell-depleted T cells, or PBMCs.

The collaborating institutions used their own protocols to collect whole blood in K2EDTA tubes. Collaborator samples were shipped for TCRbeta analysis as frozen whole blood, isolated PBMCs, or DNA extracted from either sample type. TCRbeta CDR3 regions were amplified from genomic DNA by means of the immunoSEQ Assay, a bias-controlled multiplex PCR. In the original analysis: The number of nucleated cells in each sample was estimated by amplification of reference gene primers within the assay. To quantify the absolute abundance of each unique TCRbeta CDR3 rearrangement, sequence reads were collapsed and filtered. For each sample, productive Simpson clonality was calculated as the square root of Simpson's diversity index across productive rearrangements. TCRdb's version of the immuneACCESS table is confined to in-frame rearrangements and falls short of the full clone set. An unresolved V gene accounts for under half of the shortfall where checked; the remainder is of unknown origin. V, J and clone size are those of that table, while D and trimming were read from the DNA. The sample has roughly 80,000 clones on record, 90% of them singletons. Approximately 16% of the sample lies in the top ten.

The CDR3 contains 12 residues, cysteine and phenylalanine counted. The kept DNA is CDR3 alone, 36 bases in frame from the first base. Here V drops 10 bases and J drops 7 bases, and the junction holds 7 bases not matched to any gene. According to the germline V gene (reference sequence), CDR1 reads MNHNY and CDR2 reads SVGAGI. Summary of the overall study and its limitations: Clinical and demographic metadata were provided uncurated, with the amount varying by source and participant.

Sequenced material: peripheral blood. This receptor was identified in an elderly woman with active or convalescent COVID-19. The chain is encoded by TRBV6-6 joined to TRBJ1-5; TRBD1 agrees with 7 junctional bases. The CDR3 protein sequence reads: CAIAQGEQPQHF. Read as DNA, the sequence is TGTGCCATCGCCCAGGGGGAACAGCCCCAGCATTTT.